This TCR beta chain was recorded in a study of OX40 agonist ivuxolimab in advanced cancers. Study-wide context: A mean age of roughly 60 years, range about 20 to 85, was recorded, and 80% to 90% were male. General study points: CD8+ T cells (on average) carried more expanded clones than CD4+ T cells.

TCRdb keeps only in-frame clones here, not all; method: immunoSEQ multiplex PCR. The sample lists about 22,000 clones, 65% to 90% occurring once. Details on this clone: Antigen specificity is unknown.

The clonotype originates from an adult with an advanced solid tumor such as melanoma, head and neck, liver or kidney cancer. The source material was CD4+ or CD8+ T cells sorted from blood, sampled in a trial of the OX40 agonist ivuxolimab.

The CDR3 loop reads CASAPRGQASLGYTF. The CDR3 DNA reads as TGTGCCAGCGCGCCCCGGGGACAGGCTTCTCTTGGCTACACCTTC. V and J are TRBV6-5 and TRBJ1-2; 8 bases map to TRBD1. Germline loops: CDR1 MNHEY, CDR2 SVGAGI. Unmatched junction bases numbered 15, after V lost 8 bases and J lost 7 bases. The CDR3 loop spans 15 amino acids.